These T cell receptor beta chains were read from a single sample in a study of T cell repertoires in cytomegalovirus infection. TCRdb re-derived calls from the reads in MiXCR, one entry per CDR3 protein. The sample lists about 140,000 distinct CDR3 sequences; 5% to 6.5% were seen once. Sequenced: PBMCs. The receptor set was obtained from a human donor in good health (CMV status not recorded). Some clones in this sample may be carry-over from other donors' samples. Both conserved end residues are part of each CDR3. D genes are given only for firm matches. Clone size is not always given. Where it is, it says once, few, many or a class for expanded clones.

TRBV7-9	14	.	many	TRBJ2-1	CASSLSTRADEQFF	TGTGCCAGCAGCTTATCTACCAGGGCGGATGAGCAGTTCTTC
TRBV7-6	17	.	many	TRBJ1-3	CASSQSLGRHSGNTIYF	TGTGCCAGCAGTCAAAGTCTAGGGCGTCACTCTGGAAACACCATATATTTT
TRBV28	15	.	.	TRBJ1-5	CASPSPGGGHQPQHF	TGTGCCAGCCCTTCCCCGGGGGGCGGACATCAGCCCCAGCATTTT
TRBV28	15	TRBD2	many	TRBJ2-3	CASSLSPGGADTQYF	TGTGCCAGCAGTTTGTCCCCCGGGGGGGCAGATACGCAGTATTTT
TRBV20-1	19	.	many	TRBJ1-6	CSARGTPTLGEAPGAPLHF	TGCAGTGCTAGGGGGACACCAACTCTGGGTGAGGCCCCGGGGGCACCCCTCCACTTT
TRBV5-8	14	TRBD1	many	TRBJ2-5	CASSWRQGRETQYF	TGTGCCAGCAGCTGGAGACAGGGGCGAGAGACCCAGTACTTC
TRBV29-1	14	.	many	TRBJ2-7	CSVEMDPPTYEQYF	TGCAGCGTTGAAATGGACCCCCCGACCTACGAGCAGTACTTC
TRBV5-1	15	.	many	TRBJ1-1	CASSPGTGIHTEAFF	TGCGCCAGCAGCCCCGGTACAGGGATCCACACTGAAGCTTTCTTT
TRBV7-2	13	TRBD1	many	TRBJ1-1	CASSLTGFTEAFF	TGTGCCAGCAGCTTGACAGGGTTTACTGAAGCTTTCTTT
TRBV6-5	17	.	many	TRBJ2-7	CASSYGTEPPGTYEQYF	TGTGCCAGCAGTTACGGGACCGAACCCCCTGGGACCTACGAGCAGTACTTC
TRBV20-1	12	.	few	TRBJ1-1	CSVPGHGTEAFF	TGCAGTGTCCCGGGACATGGGACTGAAGCTTTCTTT
TRBV7-9	18	.	many	TRBJ1-3	CASSLFSGFTVVGNTIYF	TGTGCCAGCAGCTTATTTTCAGGATTTACCGTAGTTGGAAACACCATATATTTT
TRBV4-2	14	.	many	TRBJ2-5	CASSPVQGQETQYF	TGTGCCAGCAGCCCCGTCCAGGGGCAAGAGACCCAGTACTTC
TRBV5-1	17	TRBD1	many	TRBJ1-1	CASSLEASGTANTEAFF	TGCGCCAGCAGCTTGGAGGCTTCCGGGACAGCTAACACTGAAGCTTTCTTT
TRBV30	12	.	once	TRBJ1-1	CAWSVPNTEAFF	TGTGCCTGGAGTGTCCCGAACACTGAAGCTTTCTTT
TRBV7-2	14	TRBD1	many	TRBJ1-4	CASSGQGLGEKLFF	TGTGCCAGCAGCGGACAGGGTTTAGGGGAAAAACTGTTTTTT
TRBV6-2/TRBV6-3	11	.	few	TRBJ2-5	CASSFMETQYF	TGTGCCAGCAGTTTTATGGAGACCCAGTACTTC
TRBV7-2	14	TRBD1	hyperexpanded	TRBJ2-1	CASSGGQFYNEQFF	TGTGCCAGCAGCGGGGGACAGTTCTACAATGAGCAGTTCTTC
TRBV7-2	15	TRBD1	many	TRBJ1-1	CASSLVNRGVTEAFF	TGTGCCAGCAGCTTAGTTAACAGGGGGGTAACTGAAGCTTTCTTT
TRBV20-1	12	TRBD1	few	TRBJ2-7	CSAIRDSYEQYF	TGCAGTGCTATCCGGGACAGCTACGAGCAGTACTTC
TRBV19	14	TRBD1	many	TRBJ1-1	CASSIRDRGPLAFF	TGTGCCAGTAGTATCCGGGACAGGGGGCCTCTGGCTTTCTTT
TRBV20-1	14	.	few	TRBJ2-6	CSARSASGANVLTF	TGCAGTGCTAGATCAGCCTCTGGGGCCAACGTCCTGACTTTC
TRBV12-3/TRBV12-4	17	TRBD1	many	TRBJ1-1	CASRPKGQGFFMTEAFF	TGTGCCAGCAGGCCGAAGGGACAGGGGTTTTTTATGACTGAAGCTTTCTTT
TRBV6-5	14	.	many	TRBJ1-2	CASSSGAELYGYTF	TGTGCCAGCAGTTCGGGGGCAGAACTCTATGGCTACACCTTC
TRBV7-2	17	TRBD2	many	TRBJ2-2	CASSLSLAGGQTGELFF	TGTGCCAGCAGCTTATCCCTAGCGGGGGGGCAGACCGGGGAGCTGTTTTTT
TRBV7-2	14	.	few	TRBJ1-1	CASSLLQLNTEAFF	TGTGCCAGCAGCTTACTCCAGCTGAACACTGAAGCTTTCTTT
TRBV29-1	17	TRBD2	many	TRBJ2-1	CSVEDPLAGGSYNEQFF	TGCAGCGTTGAAGATCCCCTAGCGGGGGGGAGCTACAATGAGCAGTTCTTC
TRBV7-2	20	TRBD2	many	TRBJ2-6	CASSLAPGLAGGSGANVLTF	TGTGCCAGCAGCTTAGCGCCAGGCCTAGCGGGGGGGTCTGGGGCCAACGTCCTGACTTTC
TRBV5-1	15	TRBD2	few	TRBJ2-7	CASSPGLAGSYEQYF	TGCGCCAGCAGCCCGGGACTAGCCGGAAGCTACGAGCAGTACTTC
TRBV12-5	16	.	many	TRBJ1-2	CASGDDSSDTNYGYTF	TGTGCTAGTGGTGACGACAGCAGCGATACTAACTATGGCTACACCTTC
TRBV4-3	13	.	few	TRBJ1-6	CASSQLRGSPLHF	TGCGCCAGCAGCCAGTTGAGGGGTTCACCCCTCCACTTT
TRBV25-1	14	.	many	TRBJ1-1	CASSEFAQNTEAFF	TGTGCCAGCAGTGAATTCGCCCAGAACACTGAAGCTTTCTTT
TRBV19	14	.	many	TRBJ1-1	CASTIGRTNTEAFF	TGTGCCAGTACCATAGGACGGACGAACACTGAAGCTTTCTTT
TRBV7-4	19	.	few	TRBJ1-6	CASSLTLGPRTIYNSPLHF	TGTGCCAGCAGCTTGACCTTGGGACCGCGAACAATCTATAATTCACCCCTCCACTTT
TRBV25-1	14	.	many	TRBJ1-1	CASSEYGEHTEAFF	TGTGCCAGCAGTGAATACGGAGAACACACTGAAGCTTTCTTT
TRBV2	18	.	many	TRBJ2-4	CASSAWRGVGSVKNIQYF	TGTGCCAGCAGCGCGTGGAGGGGTGTGGGTTCGGTCAAAAACATTCAGTACTTC
TRBV6-6	14	.	.	TRBJ1-6	CASNERGRSSPLHF	TGTGCCAGCAACGAGCGGGGCAGGAGTTCACCCCTCCACTTT
TRBV7-2	16	.	many	TRBJ2-3	CASSLVGPPQPDTQYF	TGTGCCAGCAGCTTAGTGGGCCCCCCGCAACCAGATACGCAGTATTTT
TRBV12-3/TRBV12-4	14	.	many	TRBJ2-2	CASSFLAVTGELFF	TGTGCCAGCAGTTTCCTGGCGGTAACCGGGGAGCTGTTTTTT
TRBV11-2	15	TRBD1	many	TRBJ2-1	CASSLDGTAGNEQFF	TGTGCCAGCAGCTTAGATGGGACAGCAGGCAATGAGCAGTTCTTC
TRBV7-3	13	.	.	TRBJ1-6	CASSLWWDSPLHF	TGTGCCAGCAGCTTGTGGTGGGATTCACCCCTCCACTTT
TRBV28	15	.	many	TRBJ2-3	CASSLEVSSTDTQYF	TGTGCCAGCAGTTTGGAGGTTTCAAGCACAGATACGCAGTATTTT
TRBV7-2	18	.	.	TRBJ1-1	CASSVEIVGRGLNTEAFF	TGTGCCAGCAGCGTCGAAATTGTAGGGCGGGGCTTGAACACTGAAGCTTTCTTT
TRBV6-2/TRBV6-3	15	.	many	TRBJ2-7	CASSYYSPVGYEQYF	TGTGCCAGCAGTTACTACAGTCCGGTGGGCTACGAGCAGTACTTC
TRBV7-2	15	.	many	TRBJ1-1	CASSLSPSTRTEAFF	TGTGCCAGCAGCTTATCTCCATCTACGCGCACTGAAGCTTTCTTT
TRBV7-6	13	.	many	TRBJ2-2	CASSGVRTGELFF	TGTGCCAGCTCTGGGGTGAGGACCGGGGAGCTGTTTTTT
TRBV2	15	TRBD1	few	TRBJ2-5	CASSTRDRAPETQYF	TGTGCCAGCAGTACTCGGGACAGGGCCCCGGAGACCCAGTACTTC
TRBV28	15	TRBD1	many	TRBJ1-6	CASSLGGTGVSPLHF	TGTGCCAGCAGTTTAGGGGGGACAGGGGTTTCACCCCTCCACTTT
TRBV19	14	TRBD1	.	TRBJ1-2	CASSSTGVNYGYTF	TGTGCCAGTAGTTCGACAGGGGTTAACTATGGCTACACCTTC
TRBV2	16	TRBD2	few	TRBJ2-7	CASSEAGTSGGYEQYF	TGTGCCAGCAGTGAAGCGGGGACTAGCGGGGGTTACGAGCAGTACTTC
TRBV29-1	14	.	few	TRBJ1-1	CSANPQGVNTEAFF	TGCAGCGCGAACCCACAGGGTGTCAACACTGAAGCTTTCTTT
TRBV7-9	18	TRBD1	few	TRBJ2-3	CASSFTSRDRAGTDTQYF	TGTGCCAGCAGCTTTACAAGCAGGGACAGGGCCGGCACCGATACGCAGTATTTT
TRBV2	15	TRBD1	few	TRBJ2-7	CASHPSGQGTYEQYF	TGTGCCAGCCACCCTTCGGGACAGGGCACCTACGAGCAGTACTTC
TRBV7-6	16	TRBD1	many	TRBJ2-7	CASSLDTGQGAYEQYF	TGTGCCAGCAGCTTAGACACGGGACAGGGGGCCTACGAGCAGTACTTC
TRBV7-2	13	.	many	TRBJ2-7	CASRRDGAYEQYF	TGTGCCAGCAGAAGGGACGGCGCCTACGAGCAGTACTTC